This TCR beta chain was retrieved from a study of CD8 T cells in Susac syndrome. This CDR3 is 15 amino acids long. Germline CDR1 reads GTSNPN; CDR2 reads SVGIG (reference sequence). V dropped 6 bases and J dropped 2 bases, with 19 bases sitting between them. A quantity of about 0.45 to 1 ug RNA underwent reverse transcription using random hexamers. A multiplex approach, immunoSEQ multiplex PCR, amplified TCR beta CDR3 across 54 Vbeta and 13 Jbeta. TCRdb re-analysed the immunoSEQ multiplex PCR reads in MiXCR, keeping a single row per CDR3 protein. The table includes 200,000 to 300,000 distinct CDR3 sequences, about 94% detected once. TEMRA cells were enriched by FACS, and CD4+ and CD8+ T cells were negatively isolated. For this clonotype: The antigen is unknown.

The study's findings and limits: An acknowledgment was made by the study that its TCR sequencing and HLA analysis involved relatively few individuals.

The genes are TRBV30 and TRBJ1-1; weak D call: TRBD1 (6 bases). Sequencing used CD4+ T cells from PBMCs. The sequence was collected from a human donor with multiple sclerosis. The CDR3: CACGIIRGTNTEAFF. The CDR3 nucleotides read TGTGCCTGTGGGATCATTAGGGGGACCAACACTGAAGCTTTCTTT.